This T cell receptor beta chain was identified in a study of T cell responses to AZD1222 COVID-19 vaccine. Study conclusions and caveats: When two AZD1222 doses had been given, Spike-specific TCR breadth and depth rose. Most donors were white British, females outnumbered males, and clonal diversity was possibly underestimated.

CDR1 is SEHNR and CDR2 is FQNEAQ in the germline V gene (reference sequence). Losses at the gene ends were 4 bases for V and 4 bases for J; bases not matched to a gene: 12. The CDR3 covers 16 residues. Produced via immunoSEQ multiplex PCR; TCRdb's table is partial and in-frame only. This table holds roughly 200,000 clones, roughly 90% found once. Details on this clone: Its antigen is unknown.

The material sequenced was peripheral blood, taken 28 days after the second AZD1222 dose. The rearrangement joins TRBV7-9 to TRBJ2-7, with 8 bases lining up with TRBD1. This receptor was taken from an adult who received the AZD1222 COVID-19 vaccine. The CDR3 spells CASSSNAGGAGYEQYF. The CDR3 coding sequence is TGTGCCAGCAGCTCCAACGCAGGGGGCGCGGGGTACGAGCAGTACTTC.